This TCR beta chain originates from a study of T cell repertoires in cytomegalovirus infection. From the reads, TCRdb called clonotypes with MiXCR, one entry per CDR3 protein. The sample has nearly 650,000 distinct CDR3 sequences, less than 25% seen once. This clonotype was observed many times. This TCR was sampled from a human donor in good health (CMV status not recorded). Some clones in this sample may be carry-over from other donors' samples. Material for sequencing was CD8+ T cells from PBMCs.

The CDR3 loop reads CASSLYPGESYEQYF. The CDR3 bases are TGTGCCAGCAGCTTATACCCGGGGGAGTCCTACGAGCAGTACTTC. J is TRBJ2-7 and V is TRBV7-8; possible D gene TRBD2, 6 bases. V was trimmed by 2 bases and J by 1 base, leaving 12 bases between them. The CDR3 covers 15 residues. CDR1 SGHVS and CDR2 FQNEAQ come from the germline V gene.